This TCR beta chain comes out of a study of cytomegalovirus exposure and HLA in healthy donors. Study results and caveats: Reportedly, cytomegalovirus status was diagnosed with high sensitivity and specificity.

Note on this clone: Its antigen is not known.

Germline V gene data show CDR1 as MDHEN and CDR2 as SYDVKM. The V and J ends lost 3 bases and 4 bases, in that order; junction bases with no gene match: 10. This CDR3 region has 17 residues. Using immunoSEQ multiplex PCR, the repertoire was profiled, and TCRdb retains in-frame clones only, with some absent. Among about 360,000 clones listed, roughly 88% were seen once. The donors formed part of the 120-subject validation cohort, distinct from the roughly 730-subject first cohort. This chain joins TRBV28 and TRBJ1-5; 9 bases agree with TRBD1. The TCR sequence derives from a woman aged 18 to 35 in good health and CMV-seronegative. The sample was PBMCs. CDR3 in DNA: TGTGCCAGCAGTTTCCACCTTCGGACAGGGGAGAATCAGCCCCAGCATTTT. This codes for CASSFHLRTGENQPQHF.